The 21 T cell receptor beta chains below come from one sample, sequenced in a study of T cells in Graves' hyperthyroidism and ophthalmopathy. Authors of the study amplified TCR beta CDR3 regions from RNA transcripts. RT-PCR in the first round (using the HTBI primer set) targeted the TCR CDR3. MiXCR, run by TCRdb on the multiplex PCR reads, gives a single entry per CDR3 protein. The sample has approximately 370,000 distinct CDR3 sequences, more than 12% seen once. Sequencing was done on a sample of blood. The receptor set was obtained from a woman aged 25 to 39 with Graves' hyperthyroidism.

The rearrangement uses TRBV19 and TRBJ2-4; 7 bases are shared with TRBD1. This CDR3 spans 16 amino acids. CDR1 and CDR2 from the germline V gene are LNHDA and SQIVND (reference sequence). V was clipped by 5 bases and J by 5 bases; unmatched bases: 12. The CDR3 coding sequence is TGTGCCAGTAGTCCTCAATTCGTGACAGGGCAAAACATTCAGTACTTC. Encoded protein: CASSPQFVTGQNIQYF.

This chain connects TRBV6-1 to TRBJ2-3; D not certain. Germline V gene lookup returns CDR1 MNHNS and CDR2 SASEGT. Trimming took 6 bases from V and 2 from J, leaving 12 bases between them. This CDR3 is 14 amino acids long. CDR3 coding DNA: TGTGCCAGCAGCCCCCGGTGGGACACAGATACGCAGTATTTT. Translation: CASSPRWDTDTQYF.

This clonotype was seen more than once but under ten times. J is TRBJ2-1 and V is TRBV10-3; D assignment may be TRBD1 or TRBD2 (6 bases each). This CDR3 has 16 residues. Germline CDR1 and CDR2: ENHRY and SYGVKD. The V end lost 6 bases, the J end lost 0 bases, and 15 bases lay between the germline ends. In DNA form, the CDR3 reads TGTGCCATCAGGGGGGGCCGAAACCTCTCCTACAATGAGCAGTTCTTC. Translating it yields CAIRGGRNLSYNEQFF.

This clonotype was counted many times. This chain joins TRBV5-1 and TRBJ2-7, with no clear D. Germline CDR1 SGHRS, CDR2 YFSETQ. Trimming removed 4 bases from V and 6 bases from J, with 11 bases in between. The CDR3 loop spans 12 amino acids. CDR3 nucleotide sequence: TGCGCCAGCAGCACGGGTAATGGCGAGCAGTACTTC. Protein product: CASSTGNGEQYF.

This clonotype was observed a single time. The chain has TRBV18 and TRBJ1-2, with 9 bases aligning to TRBD1. There are 13 residues in the CDR3. V shed 7 bases and J 7 bases; nucleotides not matched to a gene: 7. Germline assignment: CDR1 KGHSH and CDR2 LQKENI. As DNA, the CDR3 is TGTGCCAGCTTGGGACAGGGCGATTCTGGCTACACCTTC. Protein product: CASLGQGDSGYTF.

V is TRBV7-9 and J is TRBJ2-7, with 7 positions matching TRBD1. V was clipped by 3 bases and J by 0 bases; unmatched bases: 8. This CDR3 region has 16 residues. Per germline, CDR1 SEHNR and CDR2 FQNEAQ (reference sequence). The CDR3 reads CASSFSDRAISYEQYF. For the CDR3, the DNA is TGTGCCAGCAGCTTTTCCGACAGGGCCATCTCCTACGAGCAGTACTTC.

This clonotype was seen ten or more times. CDR3 protein: CAALTSGGYEQYF. CDR3 bases: TGTGCCGCCCTGACTAGCGGAGGTTACGAGCAGTACTTC. V usage is TRBV2 and J usage is TRBJ2-7; TRBD2 matches 9 bases. The germline CDR1 and CDR2 sequences are SNHLY and FYNNEI. The CDR3 length is 13 residues. J was trimmed by 4 bases and V by 11 bases; bases with no gene match: 9.

This clonotype was seen a few times. The rearrangement joins TRBV28 to TRBJ2-2; TRBD2 matches at 9 bases. Germline lookup yields CDR1 MDHEN and CDR2 SYDVKM. The CDR3 is 14 amino acids. V was clipped by 6 bases and J by 1 base; unmatched bases: 0. CDR3 sequence: CASRTSGNTGELFF. The CDR3 bases are TGTGCCAGCAGGACTAGCGGGAACACCGGGGAGCTGTTTTTT.

The chain has TRBV7-2 and TRBJ2-7; TRBD2 matches 10 bases. V lost 1 base and J lost 4; bases outside the gene matches: 4. The CDR3 consists of 15 residues. Germline CDR1 SGHTA, CDR2 FQGNSA. The CDR3 DNA is TGTGCCAGCAGCTTAGACGGGACTAGCGCTTACGAGCAGTACTTC. Its translation is CASSLDGTSAYEQYF.

To note about this clonotype: A much larger clone lies a single base off, so this may be a read error. The V call is TRBV9, the J call TRBJ2-5, with D unclear. V shed 7 bases and J shed 4 bases, with 14 bases lying between them. The CDR3 covers 13 residues. CDR1 is SGDLS, CDR2 YYNGEE, per germline. Here the CDR3 reads CASLPRIAETQYF. The DNA of the CDR3 is TGTGCCAGCTTACCAAGGATCGCAGAGACCCAGTACTTC.

The chain joins TRBV27 to TRBJ1-6; 7 nucleotides match TRBD1. Trimming took 6 bases from V and 8 from J; bases not matched to a gene: 7. Germline V gene lookup returns CDR1 MNHEY and CDR2 SMNVEV (reference sequence). The CDR3 is 14 residues long. Here the CDR3 DNA reads TGTGCCAGCAGATTACGGGACAGAGATTCACCCCTCCACTTT. Translation: CASRLRDRDSPLHF.

Comments on this clonotype: Just one base apart from a much larger clone, this may be a read error. The J gene is TRBJ2-7, the V gene TRBV7-2; 9 bases map to TRBD2. CDR3 length: 14 residues. Germline assignment: CDR1 SGHTA and CDR2 FQGNSA. The CDR3 sequence: CAGSPSGGIYEQYF. The DNA for the CDR3 is TGTGCCGGCAGCCCAAGCGGGGGGATCTACGAGCAGTACTTC.

The chain links TRBV25-1 to TRBJ1-4; no clear D. In germline, CDR1 is MGHDK, CDR2 SYGVNS. V was trimmed by 2 bases and J by 8 bases, leaving 9 bases between them. The length of the CDR3 is 13 residues. CDR3 loop: CASSELGREKLFF. CDR3 nucleotides: TGTGCCAGCAGTGAACTGGGAAGGGAAAAACTGTTTTTT.

This clonotype has just a few counts. The chain is built from TRBV27 and TRBJ2-7; D is unclear. The CDR3 covers 14 residues. The V and J ends lost 3 bases and 3 bases respectively, with 12 bases between them. The germline CDR1 and CDR2 sequences are MNHEY and SMNVEV (reference sequence). CDR3 coding DNA: TGTGCCAGCAGTTTTTCGAGACTGTTCTACGAGCAGTACTTC. The encoded protein is CASSFSRLFYEQYF.

This clonotype was picked up many times. CDR3 in amino acids: CASRGLAGGTYNEQFF. The CDR3 DNA follows: TGTGCCAGCAGAGGACTAGCGGGAGGGACCTACAATGAGCAGTTCTTC. The genes are TRBV12-3 or TRBV12-4 and TRBJ2-1; 15 positions agree with TRBD2. V dropped 6 bases and J dropped 2; count of bases not matched to a gene: 2. The CDR3 contains 16 residues.

There are a few counts of this clonotype. The chain joins TRBV6-1 to TRBJ2-5; D is unclear. Germline V gene data show CDR1 as MNHNS and CDR2 as SASEGT. V was shortened by 7 bases and J by 1 base, with 16 bases between the two germline ends. CDR3 length: 15 residues. CDR3 protein: CASTFNPNGQETQYF. Written as DNA, the CDR3 is TGTGCCAGCACCTTCAACCCGAACGGCCAAGAGACCCAGTACTTC.

This clonotype was recorded many times. This rearrangement joins TRBV10-3 to TRBJ2-1; 10 nucleotides align to TRBD2. Trimming removed 4 bases from V and 3 bases from J; junction bases left unmatched: 6. Germline CDR1 and CDR2: ENHRY and SYGVKD. The CDR3 covers 16 residues. CDR3 region: CAISGQREGHYNEQFF. The CDR3 DNA reads TGTGCCATCAGTGGACAGCGGGAGGGCCACTACAATGAGCAGTTCTTC.

This clonotype came up a few times. This chain joins TRBV20-1 and TRBJ2-2; TRBD2 is a possible D gene (5 bases). V lost 7 bases to trimming and J lost 8 bases, with 17 bases between them. The germline CDR1 and CDR2 sequences are DFQATT and SNEGSKA (reference sequence). The CDR3 runs to 13 residues. The DNA of the CDR3 is TGCAGTGGAGAGGGTCAACCGGGAGGGGAGCTGTTTTTT. This gives the protein CSGEGQPGGELFF.

In regard to this clonotype: A single base is all that separates this from a far larger clone, so a read error is likely. The chain has TRBV11-2 and TRBJ2-3, with TRBD1 as a possible D gene (5 bases). CDR1 and CDR2 from the germline V gene are SGHAT and FQNNGV. The CDR3 is 12 amino acids. In nucleotides, the CDR3 is TGTGCCAGCAGCTTGGGCACAGGTACGCAGTATTTT. Protein product: CASSLGTGTQYF.

Many counts were recorded for this clonotype. The chain carries TRBV12-3 or TRBV12-4 and TRBJ2-5; 12 bases map to TRBD2. The CDR3 covers 17 residues. The junction had 6 bases not matched to a gene; V was cut back by 0 bases and J by 4 bases. The CDR3 loop is CASSLAVSSGRGETQYF. The DNA of the CDR3 is TGTGCCAGCAGTTTAGCGGTGTCTAGCGGGAGGGGAGAGACCCAGTACTTC.

This clonotype was observed at least ten times. The chain recombines TRBV6-1 with TRBJ2-5, with D perhaps being TRBD1 or TRBD2 (5 bases each). Trimming took off 11 bases at V and 4 bases at J, with 17 bases between the two ends. The CDR3 runs to 13 residues. Germline V gene sequence: CDR1 MNHNS, CDR2 SASEGT. CDR3 region: CAVGPGPLETQYF. DNA of the CDR3: TGTGCCGTTGGTCCGGGACCCCTAGAGACCCAGTACTTC.